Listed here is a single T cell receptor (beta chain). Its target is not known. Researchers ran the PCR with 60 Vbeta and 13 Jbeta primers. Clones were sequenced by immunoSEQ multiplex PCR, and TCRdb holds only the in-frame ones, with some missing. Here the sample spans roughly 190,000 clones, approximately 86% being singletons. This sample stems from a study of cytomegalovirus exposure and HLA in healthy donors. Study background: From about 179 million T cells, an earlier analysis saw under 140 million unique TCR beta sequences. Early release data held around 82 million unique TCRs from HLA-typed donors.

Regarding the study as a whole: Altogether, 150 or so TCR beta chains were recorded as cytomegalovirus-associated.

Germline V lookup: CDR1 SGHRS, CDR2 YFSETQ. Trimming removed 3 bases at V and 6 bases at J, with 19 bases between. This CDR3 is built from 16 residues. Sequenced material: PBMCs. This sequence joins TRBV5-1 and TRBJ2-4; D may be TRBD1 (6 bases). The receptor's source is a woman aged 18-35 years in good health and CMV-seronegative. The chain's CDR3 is CASSSPSDRILNIQYF. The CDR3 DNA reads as TGCGCCAGCAGCTCCCCATCCGACAGGATACTAAACATTCAGTACTTC.